The subject of this entry is one T cell receptor beta chain. The read falls 3 residues short of the CDR3 end, and the missing part is taken from the germline J gene. This entry is derived from a study of T cells in women clearing cervical HPV infection. V lost 3 bases and J lost 5, with 22 bases in between. This CDR3 spans 17 amino acids. Germline CDR1 KGHSH, CDR2 LQKENI. Produced via immunoSEQ multiplex PCR; TCRdb's table is partial and in-frame only. In all, the sample yields some 39,000 clones. Sequencing was carried out using blood buffy coat. The TCR was taken from a woman aged 18-69 years with a cervical HPV16 infection that either progressed to CIN3+ or cleared (not recorded which). The chain links TRBV18 to TRBJ1-2; D call uncertain. The DNA read from the CDR3 is TGTGCCAGCTCACCCTTCTCAAGCAAACTACGGAATTATGGC. Translation gives CASSPFSSKLRNYG. The whole CDR3 reads CASSPFSSKLRNYGYTF.